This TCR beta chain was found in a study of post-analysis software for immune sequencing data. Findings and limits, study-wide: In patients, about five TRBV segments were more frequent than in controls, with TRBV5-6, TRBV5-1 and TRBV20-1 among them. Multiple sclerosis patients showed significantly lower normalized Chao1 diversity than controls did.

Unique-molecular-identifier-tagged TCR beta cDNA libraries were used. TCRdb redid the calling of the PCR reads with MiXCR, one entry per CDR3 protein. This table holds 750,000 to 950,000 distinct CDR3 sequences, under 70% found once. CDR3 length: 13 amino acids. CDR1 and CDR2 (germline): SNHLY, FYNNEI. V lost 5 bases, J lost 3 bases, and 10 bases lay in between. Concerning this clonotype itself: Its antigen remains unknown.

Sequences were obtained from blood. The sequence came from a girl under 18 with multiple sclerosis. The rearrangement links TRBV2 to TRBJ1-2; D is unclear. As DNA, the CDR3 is TGTGCCAGCAGTATAGAAGTAGACTATGGCTACACCTTC. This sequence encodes CASSIEVDYGYTF.